This TCR beta chain was retrieved from a study of CD8 T cells in Susac syndrome (dated by TCRdb to between 2018 and 2020). Background on the whole study: Repertoire sequencing was used to test whether CD8+ T cell activation and differentiation in Susac syndrome was antigen driven. The study compared CD8+ T cell repertoire clonality among roughly 12 healthy donors, around 14 Susac syndrome patients and fewer than 19 multiple sclerosis patients. The study at large found these results: The number of individuals in the TCR sequencing and HLA analysis was acknowledged as relatively small.

RNA was extracted using the RNeasy kit, and 0.5 to 1 microgram was reverse transcribed with random hexamers. The immunoSEQ multiplex PCR assay, which covers 54 Vbeta and 13 Jbeta segments, was used to amplify TCR beta CDR3 regions. To correct PCR amplification bias, a synthetic template baseline was used for both primer optimization and computational correction. Per the source publication's procedure: Reads were assigned to V, D and J genes according to IMGT and analyzed in immunoSEQ Analyzer, with only productive sequences retained. To calculate clonality, Shannon entropy was normalized by log2 of the number of productive unique sequences and then subtracted from one. For each patient and control, public and private clones were evaluated within the 100 most prevalent clones. Clones were defined as Susac-specific when absent from the healthy and MS cohorts, from fewer than 1,300 published viral clones and from other ImmuneACCESS disease sequences. The public reads were reanalyzed by TCRdb: fastp trimming at Q25, MiXCR alignment, in-frame beta chains only. Each CDR3 protein gets just one entry, which takes the most common genes and DNA from the rows behind it. It is TCRdb's table, rather than the study itself, that gives the V and J calls and clone size. This sample comprises around 80,000 distinct CDR3 sequences, around 94% of them detected only once. The ten largest clones take up 0.25% to 0.3% of the sample.

About this clonotype itself: Its antigen has not been determined. No base quality information exists; no much larger clone differs at one position.

Peripheral blood CD8+ and CD4+ T cells from healthy donors, Susac syndrome patients and multiple sclerosis patients were profiled by high-throughput TCR beta sequencing. The healthy donors served as controls matched for age and sex. Bulk CD8+ and CD4+ T cells were purified by magnetic negative isolation, while CD8+ TEMRA cells were enriched using FACS. Blood was drawn into EDTA tubes, processed within 24 hours, and PBMCs were isolated by density gradient centrifugation. PBMCs destined for TCR sequencing were cryopreserved in liquid nitrogen and later thawed in a 37 °C water bath. The sorted or isolated CD4+, CD8+ and CD8+ TEMRA cells reached a purity of at least 90%. This TCR was sampled from a human donor in good health. Sequencing was done on a sample of CD8+ T cells from PBMCs.

The CDR3 region has the sequence CASSLSAGPNYGYTF. The sequenced DNA: TGTGCCAGCAGCTTATCGGCAGGTCCCAACTATGGCTACACCTTC. The rearrangement combines TRBV7-8 with TRBJ1-2, with no reliable assignment of the D segment. V and J lose 2 bases and 2 bases, and a span of 12 bases separates them. The CDR3 runs 15 residues from the cysteine to the phenylalanine. The only DNA kept is the CDR3, 45 bases in frame from the first base. CDR1 is given as SGHVS and CDR2 as FQNEAQ, both from the germline V gene. Full variable domain (CDR3 extended with the reference TRBV7-8 and TRBJ1-2 proteins): GAGVSQSPRYKVAKRGQDVALRCDPISGHVSLFWYQQALGQGPEFLTYFQNEAQLDKSGLPSDRFFAERPEGSVSTLKIQRTQQEDSAVYLCASSLSAGPNYGYTFGSGTRLTVV.